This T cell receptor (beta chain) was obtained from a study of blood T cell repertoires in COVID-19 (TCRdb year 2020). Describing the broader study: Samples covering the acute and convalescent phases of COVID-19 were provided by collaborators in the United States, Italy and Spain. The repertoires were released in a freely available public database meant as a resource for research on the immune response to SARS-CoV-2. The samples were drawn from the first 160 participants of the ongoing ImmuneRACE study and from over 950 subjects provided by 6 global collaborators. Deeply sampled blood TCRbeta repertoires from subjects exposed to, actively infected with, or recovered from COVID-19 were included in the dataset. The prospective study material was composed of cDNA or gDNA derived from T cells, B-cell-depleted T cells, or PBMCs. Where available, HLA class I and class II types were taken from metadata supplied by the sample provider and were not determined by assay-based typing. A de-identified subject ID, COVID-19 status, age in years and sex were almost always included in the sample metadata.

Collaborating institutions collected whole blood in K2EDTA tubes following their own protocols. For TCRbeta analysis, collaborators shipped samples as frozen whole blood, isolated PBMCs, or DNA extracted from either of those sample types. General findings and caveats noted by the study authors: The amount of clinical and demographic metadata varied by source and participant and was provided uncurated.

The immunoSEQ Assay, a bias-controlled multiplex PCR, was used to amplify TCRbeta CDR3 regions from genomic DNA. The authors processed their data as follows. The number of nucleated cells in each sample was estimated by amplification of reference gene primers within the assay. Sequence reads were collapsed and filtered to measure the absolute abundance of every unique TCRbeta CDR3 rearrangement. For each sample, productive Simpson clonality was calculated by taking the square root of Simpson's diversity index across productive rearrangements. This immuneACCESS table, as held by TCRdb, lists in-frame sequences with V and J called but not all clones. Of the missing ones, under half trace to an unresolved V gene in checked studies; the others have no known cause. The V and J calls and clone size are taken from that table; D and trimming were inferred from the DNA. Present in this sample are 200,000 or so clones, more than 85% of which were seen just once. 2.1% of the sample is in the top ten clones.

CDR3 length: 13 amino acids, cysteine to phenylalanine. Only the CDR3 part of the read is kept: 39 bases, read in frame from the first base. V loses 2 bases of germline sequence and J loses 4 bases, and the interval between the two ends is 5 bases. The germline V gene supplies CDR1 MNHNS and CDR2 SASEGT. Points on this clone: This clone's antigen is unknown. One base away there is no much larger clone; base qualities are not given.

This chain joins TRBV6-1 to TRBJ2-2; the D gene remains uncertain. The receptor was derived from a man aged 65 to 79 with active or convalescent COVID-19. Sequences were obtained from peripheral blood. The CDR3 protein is CASSEQITGELFF. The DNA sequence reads TGTGCCAGCAGTGAACAGATCACCGGGGAGCTGTTTTTT.